Described below is a single T cell receptor (beta chain) sequence and its context. Only a few counts were recorded for this clonotype. Which antigen it targets is not known. Per-nucleotide qualities are absent, and no much larger clonotype sits a single base away. The data were taken from a study of CD8 T cells in ankylosing spondylitis (dated by TCRdb to between 2016 and 2019). For context, the study as a whole: The study profiled T cell receptor beta repertoires in healthy donors and ankylosing spondylitis patients to find disease-linked TCR variants. The full study cohort was made up of 25 ankylosing spondylitis patients and 108 healthy donors. Peripheral blood was sampled, and synovial fluid was also collected from ankylosing spondylitis patients.

What the work shows at the level of the full study, not this receptor alone: A CD8+ phenotype was shown by the disease-linked clones, which were found at relatively low frequencies in peripheral blood. Some motif variants were previously reported in synovial fluid and blood of reactive arthritis patients, suggesting common disease-initiation mechanisms. The disease-linked clones were reported to be significantly enriched in matched synovial fluid samples from ankylosing spondylitis patients. A TCR beta motif of seven or eight highly homologous amino acid variants appeared characteristic of blood from ankylosing spondylitis patients.

The junction shows trimming of 4 bases on V and 6 bases on J, and the gene matches do not reach 9 bases of it. Including the terminal cysteine and phenylalanine, the CDR3 comprises 15 residues. CDR3 DNA only is kept here, 45 bases in frame from base 1. This sample was sequenced with an Illumina HiSeq 2500. TCR beta libraries were prepared by quantitative 5'-RACE with molecular barcodes. The authors' analysis ran thus. A new computational method based on a probabilistic model of VDJ rearrangement was used to identify disease-linked TCR variants. TCRdb took the public reads, trimmed them with fastp at Q25, ran MiXCR for clone calling and kept in-frame beta chains. Rows with one shared CDR3 protein collapse into an entry with the most common genes and DNA. The V and J calls and clone size come from TCRdb's table, not from the authors' own analysis. Present in this sample are 200,000 to 250,000 distinct CDR3 sequences, roughly 18% of which were seen just once. The leading ten clones occupy under 55% of the sample.

Sequencing input: blood, either unsorted or a sorted T cell fraction (not recorded which). The receptor was isolated from a male donor with ankylosing spondylitis. The chain uses TRBV12-3 or TRBV12-4 and TRBJ1-2; TRBD1 lines up with 9 middle nucleotides. Here the CDR3 is given as CASSSIPQGADGYTF. The base sequence is TGTGCCAGCAGTTCAATACCACAGGGGGCTGATGGCTACACCTTC.